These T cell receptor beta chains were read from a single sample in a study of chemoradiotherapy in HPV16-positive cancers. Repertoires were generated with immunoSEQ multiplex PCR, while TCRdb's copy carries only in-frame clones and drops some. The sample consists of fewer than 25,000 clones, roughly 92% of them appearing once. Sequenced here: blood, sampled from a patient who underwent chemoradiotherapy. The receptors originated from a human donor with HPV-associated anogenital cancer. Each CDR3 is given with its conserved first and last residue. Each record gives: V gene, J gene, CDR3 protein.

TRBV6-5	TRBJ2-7	CASSYSGRTYEQYF
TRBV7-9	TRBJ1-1	CASSRGGPTNTEAFF
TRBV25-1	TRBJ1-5	CASSASAGAGQPQHF
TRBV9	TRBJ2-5	CASSAGGQETQYF
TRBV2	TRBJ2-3	CASSRQGVRDTQYF
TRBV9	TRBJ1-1	CASSVVSDFPNTEAFF
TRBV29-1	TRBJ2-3	CSVASNFGAGGQYF
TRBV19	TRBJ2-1	CASSPTSGRVNEQFF
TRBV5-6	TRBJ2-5	CASSFGAIQETQYF
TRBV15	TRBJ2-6	CATSTGQGVSGANVLTF
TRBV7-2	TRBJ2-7	CASSTIISYEQYF
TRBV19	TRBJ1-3	CASTSQGSPLSGNTIYF
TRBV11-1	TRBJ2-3	CASSLVGGVTDTQYF
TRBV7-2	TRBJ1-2	CASSSQVSYGYTF
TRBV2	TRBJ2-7	CASRPGTGGREQYF
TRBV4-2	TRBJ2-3	CASSQDLSSGLAGGEDTQYF
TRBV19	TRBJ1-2	CASTTLGRRRGYTF
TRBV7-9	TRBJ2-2	CASSLEVGPGELFF
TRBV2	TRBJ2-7	CASSEMAALGYEQYF
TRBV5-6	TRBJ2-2	CASSLTVSGANTGELFF
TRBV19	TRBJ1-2	CASSIQGYGYTF
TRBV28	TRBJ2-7	CASRTPTHPGAYEQYF
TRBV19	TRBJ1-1	CASREAGRIMTEAFF
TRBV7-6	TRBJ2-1	CASSSTGWIDNEQFF
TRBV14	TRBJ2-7	CASSPIVRSMDEQYF
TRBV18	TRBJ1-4	CASSPNKGHEKLFF
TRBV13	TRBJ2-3	CASSVAGVADTQYF
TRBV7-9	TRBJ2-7	CASSSDIPPYEQYF
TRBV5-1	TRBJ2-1	CASSLGSGGSYNEQFF
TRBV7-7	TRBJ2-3	CASSPGTASTDTQYF
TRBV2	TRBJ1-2	CASSIRQGENYGYTF
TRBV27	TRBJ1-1	CASSLVGAQAFF
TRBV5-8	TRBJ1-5	CASSFRGNSNQPQHF
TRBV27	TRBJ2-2	CASSLSGRNTGELFF
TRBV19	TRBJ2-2	CAALALTGELFF
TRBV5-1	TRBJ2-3	CASSLQGLDTQYF
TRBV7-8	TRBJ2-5	CASRQNRVSGRARETQYF
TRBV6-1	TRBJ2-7	CASSKSGTSNEQYF
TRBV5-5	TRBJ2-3	CATGRGFSTDTQYF
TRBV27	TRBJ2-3	CASNNYGPITDTQYF
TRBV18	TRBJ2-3	CASSSRTGSTDTQYF
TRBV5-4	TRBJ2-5	CASSLDGRETQYF
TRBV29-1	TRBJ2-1	CSVEEREDPPNEQFF
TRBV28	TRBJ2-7	CASSPARGGNEQYF
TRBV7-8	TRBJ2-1	CASSDRLPYNEQFF
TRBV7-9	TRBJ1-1	CASSPGLAFESGFRGAFF
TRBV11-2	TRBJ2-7	CASSLPGGNEQYF
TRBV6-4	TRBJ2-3	CASSLGSTDTQYF
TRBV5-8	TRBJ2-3	CASSTGLTLAKDTQYF
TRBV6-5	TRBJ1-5	CASRLQGNQPQHF
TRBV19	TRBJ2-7	CASSNVGAYEQYF
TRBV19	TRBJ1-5	CASSIDRGSNQPQHF
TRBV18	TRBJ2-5	CASSPFSETQYF
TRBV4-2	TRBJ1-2	CASSQDGMGGYVGYTF
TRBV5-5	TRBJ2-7	CASSARGNSYEQYF